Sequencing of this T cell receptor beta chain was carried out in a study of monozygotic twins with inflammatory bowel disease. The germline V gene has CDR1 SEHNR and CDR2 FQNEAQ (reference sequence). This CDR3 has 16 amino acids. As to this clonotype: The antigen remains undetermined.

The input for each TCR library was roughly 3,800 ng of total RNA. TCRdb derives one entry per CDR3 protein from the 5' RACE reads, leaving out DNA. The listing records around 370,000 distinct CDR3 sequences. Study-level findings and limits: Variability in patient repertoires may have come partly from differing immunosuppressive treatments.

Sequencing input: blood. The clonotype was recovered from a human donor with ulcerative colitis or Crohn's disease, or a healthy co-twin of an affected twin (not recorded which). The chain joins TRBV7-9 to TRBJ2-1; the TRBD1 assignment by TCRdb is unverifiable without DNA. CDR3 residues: CASSHPRGFGANEQFF.